One and the same sample provided the 29 T cell receptor beta chains below, sequenced in a study of CD8+ T cells in alopecia areata. Specified treatment: oral pan-JAK inhibitor, 5-10 mg twice daily. After isolation, RNA underwent reverse transcription to generate cDNA as the sequencing template. TCRdb's copy holds only in-frame clones and misses some; the assay was immunoSEQ multiplex PCR. The table includes hundreds of thousands of clones, about three fifths detected once. This sample comprised CD4+ T cells sorted from blood, obtained around week 54, from a patient treated with tofacitinib. The receptors come from a human donor with alopecia areata.

This rearrangement joins TRBV6-5 to TRBJ2-2; D uncertain. The CDR3 loop spans 13 amino acids. Trimming took off 3 bases at V and 4 bases at J, with 6 bases between the two ends. In germline, CDR1 is MNHEY, CDR2 SVGAGI. For the CDR3, the DNA is TGTGCCAGCAGTTATTCGGTCACCGGGGAGCTGTTTTTT. This codes for CASSYSVTGELFF.

The rearrangement links TRBV30 to TRBJ2-2; D remains ambiguous. The CDR3 has 11 residues. Between the trimmed V and J ends, which lost 2 bases and 5 bases, there was a span of 3 bases. The germline V gene has CDR1 GTSNPN and CDR2 SVGIG (reference sequence). In nucleotides, the CDR3 is TGTGCCTGGAGTTATACCGGGGAGCTGTTTTTT. Translation gives CAWSYTGELFF. Combining the CDR3 with reference TRBV30 and TRBJ2-2 gives the whole variable domain SQTIHQWPATLVQPVGSPLSLECTVEGTSNPNLYWYRQAAGRGLQLLFYSVGIGQISSEVPQNLSASRPQDRQFILSSKKLLLSDSGFYLCAWSYTGELFFGEGSRLTVL.

In DNA, the CDR3 is TGTGCCAGCAGCCAGGGACTAGCGATCTACAATGAGCAGTTCTTC. It encodes CASSQGLAIYNEQFF. V and J are TRBV7-3 and TRBJ2-1, with 10 bases aligning to TRBD2. Germline V gene data show CDR1 as SGHTA and CDR2 as FQGTGA. The CDR3 sequence is 15 residues long. V lost 5 bases to trimming and J lost 3 bases; unmatched junction nucleotides: 4.

This rearrangement joins TRBV5-1 to TRBJ2-1; D tentatively fits TRBD1 or TRBD2 (5 bases each). This CDR3 has 15 amino acids. The germline V gene encodes CDR1 SGHRS and CDR2 YFSETQ. V dropped 4 bases and J dropped 4 bases, with 15 bases sitting between them. In DNA, the CDR3 is TGCGCCAGCAGCAAATCCGGGACGGAGTACAATGAGCAGTTCTTC. It codes for CASSKSGTEYNEQFF.

This clone was seen a handful of times. The J gene is TRBJ1-1, the V gene TRBV30; D unresolved. CDR1 is GTSNPN, CDR2 SVGIG, per germline (reference sequence). The CDR3 has 12 residues. V gave up 4 bases and J gave up 3 bases, with 9 bases separating them. The CDR3 coding sequence is TGTGCCTGGACGGATGTAGACACTGAAGCTTTCTTT. Translated, it gives CAWTDVDTEAFF.

This chain uses TRBV6-5 with TRBJ2-7; weak D call: TRBD1 (6 bases). Deletions cut 6 bases from V and 2 bases from J, with 11 bases between. There are 13 residues in the CDR3. Per the germline V gene, CDR1 is MNHEY and CDR2 is SVGAGI. In DNA form, the CDR3 reads TGTGCCAGCAGCCATAGACAGGCCTACGAGCAGTACTTC. Its protein is CASSHRQAYEQYF.

This rearrangement joins TRBV29-1 to TRBJ2-7; the D gene could be TRBD1 or TRBD2 (7 bases each). The CDR3 extends over 13 amino acids. Germline CDR1 and CDR2: SQVTM and ANQGSEA. V was trimmed by 6 bases and J by 5 bases, leaving 17 bases between them. CDR3 protein: CSVGRTGGDEQYF. The CDR3 nucleotides are TGCAGCGTCGGGAGGACAGGTGGGGACGAGCAGTACTTC.

V is TRBV2 and J is TRBJ2-1, with a weak D call TRBD1 (6 bases). Germline V gives CDR1 SNHLY, CDR2 FYNNEI. The CDR3 extends over 15 amino acids. The V end was cut by 2 bases, the J end by 3 bases, with 11 bases between. CDR3 region: CASSEKDRYYNEQFF. The CDR3 nucleotides are TGTGCCAGCAGTGAAAAGGACAGATACTACAATGAGCAGTTCTTC.

This clone has just a few counts. DNA for the CDR3: TGTGCCAGTCCGTCGGGACAGGGTGTTCGAGAGACCCAGTACTTC. This translates into CASPSGQGVRETQYF. This chain uses TRBV9 with TRBJ2-5, with 9 bases lining up with TRBD1. V lost 8 bases and J lost 4; bases outside the gene matches: 12. Germline loops: CDR1 SGDLS, CDR2 YYNGEE. The CDR3 loop spans 15 amino acids.

This clone came up a few times. The V call is TRBV23-1, the J call TRBJ1-3, with a weak D call TRBD1 (6 bases). TRBV23-1 is designated an ORF whose function remains uncertain. V was pared by 10 bases and J by 4 bases, with 20 bases between. The CDR3 runs 15 residues. The CDR3 nucleotides read TGCGCCAACTCTGGGGGCAGGAGAGTAGGAAACACCATATATTTT. Its translation is CANSGGRRVGNTIYF.

This chain uses TRBV7-8 with TRBJ2-7, with 7 bases fitting TRBD1. The CDR3 loop spans 15 amino acids. The V gene end was trimmed by 5 bases and the J gene end by 2 bases; junction bases not matched to a gene: 9. CDR1 is SGHVS and CDR2 is FQNEAQ in the germline V gene. The CDR3 here is CASSPRDSFTYEQYF. In DNA, the CDR3 is TGTGCCAGCAGCCCCAGGGACAGTTTTACCTACGAGCAGTACTTC. The full variable domain, with the rest looked up from reference TRBV7-8 and TRBJ2-7, is GAGVSQSPRYKVAKRGQDVALRCDPISGHVSLFWYQQALGQGPEFLTYFQNEAQLDKSGLPSDRFFAERPEGSVSTLKIQRTQQEDSAVYLCASSPRDSFTYEQYFGPGTRLTVT.

This rearrangement joins TRBV5-1 to TRBJ2-4; 7 nucleotides align to TRBD1. CDR3 size: 14 residues. The germline V gene encodes CDR1 SGHRS and CDR2 YFSETQ. V lost 1 base and J lost 7; bases outside the gene matches: 5. The CDR3 is CASSLTGAGNIQYF. CDR3 DNA: TGCGCCAGCAGCTTGACAGGGGCAGGGAACATTCAGTACTTC.

The chain has TRBV29-1 and TRBJ2-3, with 7 bases aligning to TRBD1. Germline trimming cut 6 bases from V and 0 bases from J; bases unmatched to any gene: 3. The germline CDR1 and CDR2 sequences are SQVTM and ANQGSEA. This CDR3 contains 13 residues. The CDR3 DNA reads as TGCAGCGTATCGACAGGGAGCACAGATACGCAGTATTTT. Protein: CSVSTGSTDTQYF.

J is TRBJ1-2 and V is TRBV4-3; D is perhaps TRBD1 (6 bases). Germline V gene data show CDR1 as LGHNA and CDR2 as YSLEER. Deletions cut 4 bases from V and 0 bases from J, with 6 bases between. The CDR3 is 13 amino acids. CDR3 nucleotides: TGCGCCAGCAGCCGGACAGCTAACTATGGCTACACCTTC. Protein sequence: CASSRTANYGYTF.

The gene calls are TRBV2 and TRBJ1-2, with 7 bases fitting TRBD1. CDR3 size: 14 residues. Germline V gene sequence: CDR1 SNHLY, CDR2 FYNNEI. With 4 bases clipped from V and 6 bases from J, the junction kept 8 bases outside the gene matches. CDR3 sequence reads: CASSGQGRGNGYTF. CDR3 nucleotide sequence: TGTGCCAGCAGTGGACAGGGACGGGGAAATGGCTACACCTTC.

The chain links TRBV30 to TRBJ2-2; TRBD1 matches at 9 bases. Looked up from germline, CDR1 is GTSNPN and CDR2 is SVGIG (reference sequence). CDR3 length equals 13 residues. In DNA form, the CDR3 reads TGTGCGTGGGACAGGGCGAACACCGGGGAGCTGTTTTTT. Translating gives CAWDRANTGELFF.

The chain combines TRBV13 with TRBJ2-5, with a possible D match to TRBD1 (5 bases). The CDR3 runs to 13 residues. Germline CDR1 is PRHDT and CDR2 is FYEKMQ (reference sequence). V was cut by 6 bases and J by 5 bases, with 13 bases left in between. In nucleotides, the CDR3 is TGTGCCAGCAGACGCAGGGTTGAGGAGACCCAGTACTTC. This sequence encodes CASRRRVEETQYF.

This clone was found a few times. The V and J genes are TRBV30 and TRBJ2-1; D gene uncertain. With 6 bases removed from V and 0 bases from J, the gap between germline ends came to 12 bases. The CDR3 has 14 amino acids. Germline V gene data show CDR1 as GTSNPN and CDR2 as SVGIG (reference sequence). CDR3 nucleotides: TGTGCCTGCTCCCGGACCAGCTCCTACAATGAGCAGTTCTTC. This sequence encodes CACSRTSSYNEQFF. The whole variable domain, remainder taken from reference TRBV30 and TRBJ2-1, is SQTIHQWPATLVQPVGSPLSLECTVEGTSNPNLYWYRQAAGRGLQLLFYSVGIGQISSEVPQNLSASRPQDRQFILSSKKLLLSDSGFYLCACSRTSSYNEQFFGPGTRLTVL.

This chain links TRBV29-1 with TRBJ1-1; D may be TRBD1 (6 bases). V was trimmed by 2 bases and J by 1 base, leaving 11 bases between them. In germline, CDR1 is SQVTM, CDR2 ANQGSEA. The length of the CDR3 is 14 residues. CDR3 bases: TGCAGCGTTGAATGGGGGGCAGGGAACACTGAAGCTTTCTTT. It yields the protein CSVEWGAGNTEAFF. Using reference TRBV29-1 and TRBJ1-1 for the parts outside the CDR3, the full variable domain is SAVISQKPSRDICQRGTSLTIQCQVDSQVTMMFWYRQQPGQSLTLIATANQGSEATYESGFVIDKFPISRPNLTFSTLTVSNMSPEDSSIYLCSVEWGAGNTEAFFGQGTRLTVV.

This clone showed up just once. The rearrangement joins TRBV4-3 to TRBJ1-2; D gene ambiguous. Germline V gene sequence: CDR1 LGHNA, CDR2 YSLEER. This CDR3 contains 15 residues. V lost 2 bases and J 4 bases, leaving 14 bases between the germline ends. The CDR3 reads CASSQSVENLYGYTF. In DNA form, the CDR3 reads TGCGCCAGCAGCCAATCGGTCGAAAACCTCTATGGCTACACCTTC.

This clone occurred once. This chain connects TRBV30 to TRBJ1-6; the match to TRBD1 covers 8 bases. V lost 4 bases to trimming and J lost 5 bases; unmatched junction nucleotides: 1. Germline V lookup: CDR1 GTSNPN, CDR2 SVGIG (reference sequence). The CDR3 spans 13 residues. The CDR3 region has the DNA TGTGCCTGGAAGGGACAGGATAATTCACCCCTCCACTTT. Its translation is CAWKGQDNSPLHF.

Points on this clone: At one end, the junction sequence differs from germline, possibly due to a read error. J is TRBJ1-2 and V is TRBV29-1; D unresolved. CDR1 and CDR2 from the germline V gene are SQVTM and ANQGSEA. The CDR3 covers 13 residues. The CDR3 here is CSVDWAKTRRTIF. DNA for the CDR3: TGCAGCGTTGATTGGGCCAAAACACGGAGGACTATCTTC. The variable domain in full, with the rest retrieved from reference TRBV29-1 and TRBJ1-2, is SAVISQKPSRDICQRGTSLTIQCQVDSQVTMMFWYRQQPGQSLTLIATANQGSEATYESGFVIDKFPISRPNLTFSTLTVSNMSPEDSSIYLCSVDWAKTRRTIFGSGTRLTVV.

This chain links TRBV6-5 with TRBJ2-3; 7 nucleotides agree with TRBD1. V lost 6 bases to trimming and J lost 0 bases; unmatched junction nucleotides: 3. Germline V lookup: CDR1 MNHEY, CDR2 SVGAGI. This CDR3 is built from 14 residues. CDR3 nucleotides: TGTGCCAGCAGCCGACAGGGAAGCACAGATACGCAGTATTTT. Translation: CASSRQGSTDTQYF.

The V gene is TRBV13, the J gene TRBJ2-3, with 8 nucleotides matching TRBD1. The trim removed 5 bases at V and 5 bases at J, leaving 12 bases unmatched. Germline CDR1 and CDR2: PRHDT and FYEKMQ (reference sequence). This CDR3 is 16 amino acids long. The CDR3 sequence is CASSPSGQGRQDTQYF. The DNA of the CDR3 is TGTGCCAGCAGCCCCTCCGGACAGGGACGACAAGATACGCAGTATTTT.

In this sample, this clone turned up a few times. The rearrangement joins TRBV7-2 to TRBJ2-4; D unresolved. Looked up from germline, CDR1 is SGHTA and CDR2 is FQGNSA. The V and J ends lost 5 bases and 6 bases respectively, with 8 bases between them. This CDR3 has 12 residues. CDR3: CASSPTLNIQYF. CDR3 coding DNA: TGTGCCAGCAGCCCAACCCTAAACATTCAGTACTTC.

The V and J genes are TRBV4-1 and TRBJ1-1; 8 nucleotides line up with TRBD1. The V and J ends lost 3 bases and 0 bases, in that order; junction bases with no gene match: 0. This CDR3 contains 14 residues. The germline V gene encodes CDR1 MGHRA and CDR2 YSYEKL. CDR3 amino acids: CASSQDRVNTEAFF. DNA of the CDR3: TGCGCCAGCAGCCAGGACAGGGTGAACACTGAAGCTTTCTTT.

This clone has just one count. The chain is built from TRBV2 and TRBJ2-5, with D tentatively TRBD1 or TRBD2 (5 bases each). This CDR3 comprises 14 residues. V dropped 8 bases and J dropped 1 base, with 14 bases sitting between them. The germline V gene has CDR1 SNHLY and CDR2 FYNNEI. This CDR3 is CASGHRDLQETQYF. The CDR3 DNA follows: TGTGCCAGCGGCCACCGGGACCTCCAAGAGACCCAGTACTTC.

The gene calls are TRBV30 and TRBJ2-5; a possible D gene is TRBD2 (5 bases). The V end lost 0 bases, the J end lost 5 bases, and 10 bases lay between the germline ends. Germline lookup yields CDR1 GTSNPN and CDR2 SVGIG (reference sequence). The CDR3 extends over 13 amino acids. Written as DNA, the CDR3 is TGTGCCTGGAGTGTCGGGGATTATGAGACCCAGTACTTC. Translated, it gives CAWSVGDYETQYF.

The rearrangement joins TRBV4-3 to TRBJ1-5, with 9 bases matching TRBD1. Germline V gives CDR1 LGHNA, CDR2 YSLEER. Losses at the gene ends were 3 bases for V and 1 base for J; bases not matched to a gene: 1. This CDR3 has 15 amino acids. This chain's CDR3 is CASSQDRGSNQPQHF. The CDR3 region has the DNA TGCGCCAGCAGCCAGGACAGGGGAAGCAATCAGCCCCAGCATTTT.